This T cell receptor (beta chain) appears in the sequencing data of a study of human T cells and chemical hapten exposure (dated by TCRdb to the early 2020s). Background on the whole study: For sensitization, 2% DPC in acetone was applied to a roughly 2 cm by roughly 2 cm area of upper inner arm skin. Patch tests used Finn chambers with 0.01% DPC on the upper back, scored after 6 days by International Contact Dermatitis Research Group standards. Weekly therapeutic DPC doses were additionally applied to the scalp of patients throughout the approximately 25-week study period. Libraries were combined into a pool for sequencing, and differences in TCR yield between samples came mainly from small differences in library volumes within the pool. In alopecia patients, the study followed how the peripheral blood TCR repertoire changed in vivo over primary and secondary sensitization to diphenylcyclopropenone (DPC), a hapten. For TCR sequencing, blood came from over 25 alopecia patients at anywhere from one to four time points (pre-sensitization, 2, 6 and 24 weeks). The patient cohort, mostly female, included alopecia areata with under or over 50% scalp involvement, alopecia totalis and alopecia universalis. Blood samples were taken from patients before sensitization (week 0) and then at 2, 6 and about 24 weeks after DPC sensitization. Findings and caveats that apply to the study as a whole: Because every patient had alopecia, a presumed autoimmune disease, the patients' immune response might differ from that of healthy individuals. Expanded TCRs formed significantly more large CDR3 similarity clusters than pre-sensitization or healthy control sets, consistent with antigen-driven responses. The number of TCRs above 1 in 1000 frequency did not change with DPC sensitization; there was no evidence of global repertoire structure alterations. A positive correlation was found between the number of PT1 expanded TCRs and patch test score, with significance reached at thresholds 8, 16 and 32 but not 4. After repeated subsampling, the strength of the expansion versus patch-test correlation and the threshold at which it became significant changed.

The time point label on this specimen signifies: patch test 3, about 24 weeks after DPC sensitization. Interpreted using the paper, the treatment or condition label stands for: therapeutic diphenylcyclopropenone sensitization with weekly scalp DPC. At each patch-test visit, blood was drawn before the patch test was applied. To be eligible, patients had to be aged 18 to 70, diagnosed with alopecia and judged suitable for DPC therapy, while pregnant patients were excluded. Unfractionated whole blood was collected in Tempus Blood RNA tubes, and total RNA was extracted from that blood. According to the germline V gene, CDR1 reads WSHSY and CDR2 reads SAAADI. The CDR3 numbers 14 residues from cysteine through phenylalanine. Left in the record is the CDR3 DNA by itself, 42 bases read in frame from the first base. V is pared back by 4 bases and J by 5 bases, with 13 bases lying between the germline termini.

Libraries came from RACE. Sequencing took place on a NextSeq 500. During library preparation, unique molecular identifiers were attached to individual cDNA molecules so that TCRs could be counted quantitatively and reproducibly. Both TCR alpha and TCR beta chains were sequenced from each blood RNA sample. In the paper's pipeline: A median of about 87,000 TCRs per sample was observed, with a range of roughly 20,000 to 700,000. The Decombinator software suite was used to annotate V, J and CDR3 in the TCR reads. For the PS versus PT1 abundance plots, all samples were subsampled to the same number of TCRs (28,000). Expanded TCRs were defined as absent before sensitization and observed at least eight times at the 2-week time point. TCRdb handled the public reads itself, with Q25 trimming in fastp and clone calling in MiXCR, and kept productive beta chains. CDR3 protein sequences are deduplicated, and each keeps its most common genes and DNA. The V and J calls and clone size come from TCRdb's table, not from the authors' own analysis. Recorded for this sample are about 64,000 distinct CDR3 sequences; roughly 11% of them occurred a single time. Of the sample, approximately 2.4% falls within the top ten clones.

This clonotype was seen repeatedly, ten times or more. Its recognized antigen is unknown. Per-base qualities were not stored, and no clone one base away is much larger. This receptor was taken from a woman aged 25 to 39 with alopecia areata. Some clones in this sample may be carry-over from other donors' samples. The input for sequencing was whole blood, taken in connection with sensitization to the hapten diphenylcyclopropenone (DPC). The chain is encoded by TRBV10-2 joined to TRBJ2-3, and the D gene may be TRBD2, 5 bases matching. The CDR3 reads CASSVRLAIDTQYF. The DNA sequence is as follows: TGCGCCAGCAGTGTAAGGCTAGCTATAGATACGCAGTATTTT.